Listed below are T cell receptor beta chains from one sample, sequenced in a study of blood T cell repertoires in COVID-19. Profiling relied on immunoSEQ multiplex PCR, and the TCRdb table lists in-frame clones only, not all of them. This repertoire shows roughly 140,000 clones, over 75% found once; its top ten account for approximately 3%. Sequencing was carried out using peripheral blood. The receptor set was obtained from a woman aged 55-70 years with active COVID-19. Both conserved end residues are part of each CDR3. Fields, in order: clone size, J gene, D gene, V gene, CDR3 protein, CDR3 DNA. The D gene is left open where the match is weak. Not all rows give a size; the values are once, few, many and, for expanded clones, a class.

NA | TRBJ2-4 | TRBD2 | TRBV28 | CASSLIYGRGNIQYF | TGTGCCAGCAGTTTAATTTACGGGAGGGGGAACATTCAGTACTTC
once | TRBJ1-2 | NA | TRBV5-1 | CASSLDPGGDYGYTF | TGCGCCAGCAGCTTGGACCCCGGAGGGGACTATGGCTACACCTTC
NA | TRBJ1-5 | NA | TRBV13 | CASSPGASSNQPQHF | TGTGCCAGCAGCCCAGGGGCCTCAAGCAATCAGCCCCAGCATTTT
NA | TRBJ2-2 | NA | TRBV18 | CASSPRNGYTGELFF | TGTGCCAGCTCACCACGAAACGGGTACACCGGGGAGCTGTTTTTT
NA | TRBJ2-1 | NA | TRBV4-2 | CASSRGGASYNEQFF | TGTGCCAGCAGCCGGGGGGGGGCGTCCTACAATGAGCAGTTCTTC
NA | TRBJ2-7 | NA | TRBV7-2 | CASSSPAAYEQYF | TGTGCCAGCAGCTCGCCTGCGGCCTACGAGCAGTACTTC
NA | TRBJ1-5 | TRBD1 | TRBV19 | CASREDRGLFLSQHF | TGTGCCAGTAGAGAGGACAGGGGGCTCTTCCTCTCCCAGCATTTT
once | TRBJ2-3 | NA | TRBV27 | CATTTGLRGGTQYF | TGTGCCACCACGACAGGCCTAAGGGGCGGTACGCAGTATTTT
NA | TRBJ1-6 | TRBD1 | TRBV4-2 | CASSHALPGQGNSPLHF | TGTGCCAGCAGCCATGCTCTACCGGGACAGGGCAATTCACCCCTCCACTTT
NA | TRBJ2-7 | TRBD2 | TRBV7-2 | CASSLRTSGSDEQYF | TGTGCCAGCAGCTTAAGAACTAGCGGGAGCGACGAGCAGTACTTC
NA | TRBJ2-1 | NA | TRBV7-2 | CASSSSREVYNEQFF | TGTGCCAGCAGCTCTTCGAGGGAGGTCTACAATGAGCAGTTCTTC
NA | TRBJ1-2 | NA | TRBV10-3 | CAISGIGAGYGYTF | TGTGCCATCAGTGGAATAGGGGCAGGCTATGGCTACACCTTC
NA | TRBJ1-4 | NA | TRBV7-2 | CASSLNHQGKLFF | TGTGCCAGCAGCTTAAATCATCAGGGAAAACTGTTTTTT
NA | TRBJ2-2 | NA | TRBV9 | CASSAVLHREGRSGELFF | TGTGCCAGCAGCGCCGTACTCCACAGGGAGGGGAGATCCGGGGAGCTGTTTTTT
NA | TRBJ2-1 | NA | TRBV28 | CASSLSSSGDEQFF | TGTGCCAGCAGTTTATCGTCCAGCGGCGATGAGCAGTTCTTC
NA | TRBJ2-2 | NA | TRBV10-1 | CASSGGANTGELFF | TGCGCCAGCAGTGGGGGGGCGAACACCGGGGAGCTGTTTTTT
NA | TRBJ1-4 | TRBD1 | TRBV28 | CASSPEVGRGHTNEKLFF | TGTGCCAGCAGCCCCGAAGTAGGCAGGGGGCACACTAATGAAAAACTGTTTTTT
NA | TRBJ2-2 | TRBD2 | TRBV5-1 | CASSLERLGLAGVATGELFF | TGCGCCAGCAGCTTGGAACGTTTGGGACTAGCGGGAGTTGCGACCGGGGAGCTGTTTTTT
NA | TRBJ2-7 | TRBD1 | TRBV11-2 | CASSPGQGISVEQYF | TGTGCCAGCAGCCCGGGACAGGGTATCTCCGTCGAGCAGTACTTC
NA | TRBJ1-1 | NA | TRBV7-3 | CASSIGSTGNTEAFF | TGTGCCAGCAGCATCGGGTCGACGGGGAACACTGAAGCTTTCTTT
NA | TRBJ1-1 | TRBD1 | TRBV18 | CASSQGQGGAEAFF | TGTGCCAGCTCTCAAGGACAGGGTGGGGCTGAAGCTTTCTTT
NA | TRBJ2-7 | TRBD2 | TRBV5-6 | CASSTPPGAGGFYEQYF | TGTGCCAGCAGCACGCCGCCCGGGGCGGGAGGCTTCTACGAGCAGTACTTC
NA | TRBJ2-7 | NA | TRBV5-6 | CASSPRAGSSYEQYF | TGTGCCAGCAGCCCGCGGGCGGGAAGCTCCTACGAGCAGTACTTC
few | TRBJ2-1 | TRBD2 | TRBV6-6 | CASRSGKGGNEQFF | TGTGCCAGCAGGAGCGGGAAAGGTGGCAATGAGCAGTTCTTC
NA | TRBJ2-1 | NA | TRBV6-4 | CASSDSSGVAQYNEQFF | TGTGCCAGCAGTGACTCGTCGGGAGTTGCCCAATACAATGAGCAGTTCTTC
NA | TRBJ2-5 | NA | TRBV30 | CAWSVLAGQETQYF | TGTGCCTGGAGTGTACTGGCGGGGCAAGAGACCCAGTACTTC
NA | TRBJ1-3 | NA | TRBV6-5 | CASDLTGSGNTIYF | TGTGCCAGCGATCTTACAGGTTCTGGAAACACCATATATTTT
once | TRBJ2-5 | TRBD2 | TRBV5-5 | CASSLRGLAGGYQETQYF | TGTGCCAGCAGCTTGCGCGGACTAGCGGGAGGGTACCAAGAGACCCAGTACTTC
NA | TRBJ2-1 | TRBD2 | TRBV7-8 | CASSPSSGSVNEQFF | TGTGCCAGCAGCCCTAGTAGCGGGAGTGTCAATGAGCAGTTCTTC
NA | TRBJ1-6 | NA | TRBV18 | CASSPSTGNNSPLHF | TGTGCCAGCTCCCCCTCAACAGGGAATAATTCACCCCTCCACTTT
NA | TRBJ2-2 | TRBD2 | TRBV19 | CASRLAGTGELFF | TGTGCCAGTAGACTAGCGGGAACCGGGGAGCTGTTTTTT
few | TRBJ2-7 | NA | TRBV7-8 | CASSLAGRSQKGYEQYF | TGTGCCAGCAGCTTAGCAGGGCGGAGTCAAAAGGGGTACGAGCAGTACTTC
NA | TRBJ2-7 | TRBD2 | TRBV28 | CASSPLVIAGEPYEQYF | TGTGCCAGCAGTCCCCTCGTAATAGCGGGAGAGCCCTACGAGCAGTACTTC
NA | TRBJ2-7 | NA | TRBV12-3/TRBV12-4 | CASSRTGYEQYF | TGTGCCAGCAGTCGTACAGGGTACGAGCAGTACTTC
NA | TRBJ2-3 | NA | TRBV18 | CASSPGLAGTDTQYF | TGTGCCAGCTCACCAGGGCTAGCAGGCACAGATACGCAGTATTTT
once | TRBJ2-2 | TRBD1 | TRBV9 | CASSVGIQGARGELFF | TGTGCCAGCAGCGTAGGAATACAGGGGGCGCGAGGGGAGCTGTTTTTT
NA | TRBJ2-5 | NA | TRBV4-2 | CASSLLSDRQETQYF | TGTGCCAGCAGCCTCCTATCCGACAGGCAAGAGACCCAGTACTTC
NA | TRBJ2-2 | NA | TRBV3-1/TRBV3-2 | CASTRNTGELFF | TGTGCCAGCACCCGGAACACCGGGGAGCTGTTTTTT
NA | TRBJ2-1 | TRBD2 | TRBV19 | CASNPSWRERNEQFF | TGTGCCAGTAACCCCTCGTGGCGGGAGAGAAATGAGCAGTTCTTC
NA | TRBJ2-7 | TRBD2 | TRBV28 | CASWTSGRASFEQYF | TGTGCCAGCTGGACTAGCGGGAGGGCCTCGTTCGAGCAGTACTTC
NA | TRBJ2-5 | NA | TRBV11-2 | CASSPRGYQETQYF | TGTGCCAGCAGCCCACGGGGGTACCAAGAGACCCAGTACTTC
NA | TRBJ2-7 | TRBD1 | TRBV5-1 | CASRVGQGGEQYF | TGCGCCAGCAGGGTGGGACAGGGAGGCGAGCAGTACTTC